This T cell receptor beta chain was recorded in a study of cytomegalovirus exposure and HLA in healthy donors. About the study: The 120 validation repertoires and the approximately 640 first-cohort repertoires shared a platform, a later analysis reported. Study-wide results and limits: Subsequent analysis of the approximately 110 validation repertoires found a tendency for first-cohort TCR clusters to co-occur.

The method was immunoSEQ multiplex PCR; TCRdb's version includes in-frame clones alone and lacks a portion of them. The sample lists over 250,000 clones; about nine tenths were seen once. Worth noting for this clone: Its antigen is not identified.

The CDR3 covers 12 residues. Trimming stripped 3 bases from V and 10 bases from J, with 10 bases between. From germline, CDR1 is MGHDK and CDR2 SYGVNS. The TCR comes from a woman younger than 45 in good health and CMV-seropositive. The chain couples TRBV25-1 to TRBJ1-3, with D possibly being TRBD1 (5 bases). Specimen: PBMCs. The CDR3 reads CASSEQGWTIYF. CDR3 bases: TGTGCCAGCAGTGAGCAGGGTTGGACCATATATTTT.